These 14 T cell receptor beta chains originate from one sample sequenced in a study of T cells in Graves' hyperthyroidism and ophthalmopathy. Amplification of TCR beta CDR3 regions used RNA as the template. HTBI primers were the set used in a first-round RT-PCR of the TCR CDR3. From the multiplex PCR reads, TCRdb called clonotypes with MiXCR, one entry per CDR3 protein. The sample includes 350,000 to 500,000 distinct CDR3 sequences, roughly an eighth of them seen just once. Sequenced material: blood. The receptor source for this set is a young woman with Graves' hyperthyroidism.

This clonotype has at least ten counts. The chain recombines TRBV28 with TRBJ2-1, with D possibly being TRBD1 (6 bases). This CDR3 contains 15 residues. V shed 4 bases and J shed 8 bases, with 18 bases lying between them. CDR1 and CDR2 from the germline V gene are MDHEN and SYDVKM. CDR3 residues: CASSSTGHRRDEQFF. In DNA form, the CDR3 reads TGTGCCAGCAGTTCGACGGGACACCGGCGGGATGAGCAGTTCTTC.

This clonotype has ten or more counts. A much bigger clone sits one base away, suggesting this may be a read error. This rearrangement joins TRBV7-2 to TRBJ2-1; D is uncertain. V gave up 3 bases and J gave up 9 bases, with 9 bases separating them. Looked up from germline, CDR1 is SGHTA and CDR2 is FQGNSA. The CDR3 sequence is 12 residues long. This chain's CDR3 is CASSFILGEQFF. The CDR3 nucleotides read TGTGCCAGCAGCTTCATCCTGGGTGAGCAGTTCTTC.

This clonotype was seen ten or more times. The chain combines TRBV5-4 with TRBJ2-7; 10 nucleotides match TRBD1. CDR1 is SGHNT and CDR2 is YYREEE in the germline V gene (reference sequence). The junction had 2 bases not matched to a gene; V was cut back by 3 bases and J by 5 bases. The CDR3 is made up of 13 amino acids. CDR3: CASSSTGGNEQYF. The CDR3, as DNA: TGTGCCAGCAGCTCGACAGGGGGCAACGAGCAGTACTTC.

This clonotype has only a few counts. The J gene is TRBJ1-2, the V gene TRBV7-9, with TRBD1 matching over 8 bases. The germline gives CDR1 SEHNR, CDR2 FQNEAQ (reference sequence). The CDR3 spans 16 residues. Unmatched junction bases numbered 10, after V lost 3 bases and J lost 4 bases. This CDR3 reads CASSFADRALGYGYTF. Here the CDR3 DNA reads TGTGCCAGCAGCTTCGCGGACAGGGCCCTTGGCTATGGCTACACCTTC.

The chain uses TRBV20-1 and TRBJ2-1, with 13 positions matching TRBD2. Germline values: CDR1 DFQATT, CDR2 SNEGSKA (reference sequence). This CDR3 has 15 residues. V trimming: 6 bases; J trimming: 2 bases; junction bases outside the gene matches: 4. CDR3 in amino acids: CSAIGTSGTYNEQFF. CDR3 DNA sequence: TGCAGTGCGATTGGGACTAGCGGGACCTACAATGAGCAGTTCTTC.

The genes are TRBV29-1 and TRBJ1-1; TRBD1 is a possible D gene (5 bases). V shed 3 bases and J shed 1 base, with 9 bases lying between them. Germline V gene data show CDR1 as SQVTM and CDR2 as ANQGSEA. This CDR3 spans 13 amino acids. The CDR3: CSVDFGGNTEAFF. CDR3 nucleotide sequence: TGCAGCGTTGATTTCGGGGGGAACACTGAAGCTTTCTTT.

The table lists this clonotype with many counts. The chain recombines TRBV28 with TRBJ2-5; a possible D gene is TRBD1 (5 bases). Germline lookup yields CDR1 MDHEN and CDR2 SYDVKM. The CDR3 has 13 residues. V lost 3 bases, J lost 1 base, and 6 bases lay in between. The CDR3 DNA reads as TGTGCCAGCAGTTTCAGGGTCCAAGAGACCCAGTACTTC. Protein product: CASSFRVQETQYF. Full variable domain (remainder filled in from reference TRBV28 and TRBJ2-5): DVKVTQSSRYLVKRTGEKVFLECVQDMDHENMFWYRQDPGLGLRLIYFSYDVKMKEKGDIPEGYSVSREKKERFSLILESASTNQTSMYLCASSFRVQETQYFGPGTRLLVL.

The table lists this clonotype with a few counts. This chain uses TRBV18 with TRBJ2-2; 9 positions agree with TRBD2. This CDR3 contains 16 residues. In germline, CDR1 is KGHSH, CDR2 LQKENI. V trimming: 6 bases; J trimming: 4 bases; junction bases outside the gene matches: 9. DNA for the CDR3: TGTGCCAGCTCGGTTAAGACTAGCGGATCCACCGGGGAGCTGTTTTTT. This gives the protein CASSVKTSGSTGELFF.

This clonotype came up many times. CDR3 region: CASSFSTGTRSSYEQYF. The DNA for the CDR3 is TGTGCCAGCAGCTTCTCGACCGGGACTAGGAGCTCCTACGAGCAGTACTTC. J is TRBJ2-7 and V is TRBV7-8; the match to TRBD2 covers 8 bases. With 3 bases clipped from V and 0 bases from J, the junction kept 10 bases outside the gene matches. This CDR3 has 17 amino acids. Germline V CDR1 and CDR2: SGHVS, FQNEAQ. Full variable domain (rest looked up from reference TRBV7-8 and TRBJ2-7): GAGVSQSPRYKVAKRGQDVALRCDPISGHVSLFWYQQALGQGPEFLTYFQNEAQLDKSGLPSDRFFAERPEGSVSTLKIQRTQQEDSAVYLCASSFSTGTRSSYEQYFGPGTRLTVT.

This chain joins TRBV30 and TRBJ2-3, with D perhaps matching TRBD2 (5 bases). Per germline, CDR1 GTSNPN and CDR2 SVGIG (reference sequence). With 2 bases removed from V and 0 bases from J, the gap between germline ends came to 12 bases. The CDR3 spans 15 residues. CDR3 sequence: CAWSPGLLSTDTQYF. The CDR3 DNA follows: TGTGCCTGGAGTCCTGGACTCTTGAGCACAGATACGCAGTATTTT. The full variable domain, with the rest looked up from reference TRBV30 and TRBJ2-3, is SQTIHQWPATLVQPVGSPLSLECTVEGTSNPNLYWYRQAAGRGLQLLFYSVGIGQISSEVPQNLSASRPQDRQFILSSKKLLLSDSGFYLCAWSPGLLSTDTQYFGPGTRLTVL.

This clonotype was observed at least ten times. V gene TRBV5-1 combines with J gene TRBJ2-2, with D possibly TRBD2 on 5 matching bases. The CDR3 is 17 amino acids. V lost 2 bases, J lost 1 base, and 15 bases lay in between. The V gene's germline CDR1 is SGHRS and CDR2 YFSETQ. This chain's CDR3 is CASSFGGLGLNTGELFF. The CDR3 DNA is TGCGCCAGCAGCTTTGGTGGACTTGGCCTGAACACCGGGGAGCTGTTTTTT.

At least ten counts were recorded for this clonotype. V is TRBV2 and J is TRBJ2-3, with D possibly matching TRBD1 (6 bases). The CDR3 sequence is 15 residues long. Germline loops: CDR1 SNHLY, CDR2 FYNNEI. Trimming stripped 5 bases from V and 1 base from J, with 13 bases between. This chain's CDR3 is CASSPVGAGTDTQYF. CDR3 bases: TGTGCCAGCAGTCCGGTGGGGGCCGGCACAGATACGCAGTATTTT.

The chain uses TRBV7-3 and TRBJ2-5; 11 bases line up with TRBD2. Germline CDR1 SGHTA, CDR2 FQGTGA. The CDR3 length is 14 residues. V was pared by 5 bases and J by 5 bases, with 4 bases of the junction left unmatched. CDR3 in DNA: TGTGCCAGCAGCCCGACTAGCGGGATGGAGACCCAGTACTTC. Amino acids: CASSPTSGMETQYF.

This clonotype was observed at least ten times. The chain is built from TRBV11-2 and TRBJ2-7, with D unresolved. Trimming removed 0 bases at V and 0 bases at J, with 9 bases between. Germline CDR1 reads SGHAT; CDR2 reads FQNNGV. The CDR3 has 15 residues. CDR3 amino acids: CASSLDRESSYEQYF. In nucleotides, the CDR3 is TGTGCCAGCAGCTTAGATCGAGAGAGCTCCTACGAGCAGTACTTC.